This T cell receptor (beta chain) was found in a study of cytomegalovirus exposure and HLA in healthy donors. Primers: 60 Vbeta forward and 13 Jbeta reverse. Assay: immunoSEQ multiplex PCR; the TCRdb copy retains only in-frame clones and omits some. This sample has about 160,000 clones, with roughly 80% found just once. V was pared by 5 bases and J by 0 bases, with 5 bases of the junction left unmatched. Germline loops: CDR1 MNHNS, CDR2 SASEGT. This CDR3 region has 15 residues. The chain has TRBV6-1 and TRBJ2-7; 9 bases match TRBD2. The clonotype originates from a man aged 25 to 40 in good health and CMV-seronegative. The specimen sequenced was PBMCs. The CDR3 bases are TGTGCCAGCAGTATGGTTAGCGGGAGCTCCTACGAGCAGTACTTC. Protein: CASSMVSGSSYEQYF.